This T cell receptor beta chain appears in the sequencing data of a study of T cell clonality in common variable immunodeficiency. This clone has a handful of counts. Its antigen is not identified. The sequence runs out 3 residues before the end of the CDR3; the remainder is reconstructed from the germline J gene. Whole-study findings and limits: Shared TCRbeta clones were fewer between CVID subjects than controls. CVID subjects showed higher TCRbeta clonality than healthy controls.

Equal genomic DNA amounts from CVID and control samples were sequenced. The table came from immunoSEQ multiplex PCR; TCRdb's copy has only in-frame clones and leaves some out. The sample shows under 45,000 clones, none of them appearing just once. The germline CDR1 and CDR2 sequences are SGHRS and YFSETQ. Trimming left V 6 bases short and J 2 bases short, with 14 bases between. The CDR3 runs to 14 residues. What was sequenced was peripheral blood mononuclear cells. The chain recombines TRBV5-1 with TRBJ2-5; TRBD1 might be the D (6 bases). The receptor comes from a person aged 18-70 years in good health. CDR3 in amino acids: CASTQPGTQETQYF. The sequenced part of the CDR3 DNA is TGCGCCAGCACCCAACCCGGGACACAAGAGACC.